This T cell receptor (beta chain) was retrieved from a study of cytomegalovirus exposure and HLA in healthy donors. Libraries were prepared by immunoSEQ multiplex PCR; TCRdb keeps only in-frame clonotypes and omits some of them. The sample holds about 76,000 clones; 94% are singletons and the top ten take less than 2%. V was clipped by 2 bases and J by 4 bases; unmatched bases: 7. This CDR3 has 18 residues. Looked up from germline, CDR1 is SGHNT and CDR2 is YYREEE (reference sequence). The table lists this clone with a few counts. This sequence was found in a man between 18 and 35 years old in good health and CMV-seropositive. Material: PBMCs. This chain connects TRBV5-4 to TRBJ2-3; 16 bases are shared with TRBD2. The CDR3 region has the DNA TGTGCCAGCAGCTTTGGGACTAGCGGGAGGGCGGGCGCAGATACGCAGTATTTT. It specifies CASSFGTSGRAGADTQYF.